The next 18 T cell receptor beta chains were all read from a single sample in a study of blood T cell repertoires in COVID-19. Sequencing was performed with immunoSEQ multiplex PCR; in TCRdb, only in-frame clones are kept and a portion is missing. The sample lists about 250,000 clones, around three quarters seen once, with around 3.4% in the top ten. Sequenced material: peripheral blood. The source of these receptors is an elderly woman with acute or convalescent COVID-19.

The CDR3 is CASSDLNRGNEQFF. The CDR3 coding sequence is TGTGCCAGTTCGGACCTTAATCGGGGGAATGAGCAGTTCTTC. The rearrangement uses TRBV6-5 and TRBJ2-1, with D maybe TRBD2 (6 bases). V lost 9 bases and J lost 7, with 19 bases in between. This CDR3 region has 14 residues. Germline V gene data show CDR1 as MNHEY and CDR2 as SVGAGI.

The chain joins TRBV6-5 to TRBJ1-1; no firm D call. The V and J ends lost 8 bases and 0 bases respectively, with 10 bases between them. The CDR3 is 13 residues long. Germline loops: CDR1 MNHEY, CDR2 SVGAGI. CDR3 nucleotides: TGTGCCAGCTGGCATACACTGAACACTGAAGCTTTCTTT. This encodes CASWHTLNTEAFF.

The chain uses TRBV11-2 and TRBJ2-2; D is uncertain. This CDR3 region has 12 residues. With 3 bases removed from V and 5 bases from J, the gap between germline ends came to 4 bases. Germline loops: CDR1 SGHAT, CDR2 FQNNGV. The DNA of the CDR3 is TGTGCCAGCAGCTTGGAGACCGGGGAGCTGTTTTTT. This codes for CASSLETGELFF.

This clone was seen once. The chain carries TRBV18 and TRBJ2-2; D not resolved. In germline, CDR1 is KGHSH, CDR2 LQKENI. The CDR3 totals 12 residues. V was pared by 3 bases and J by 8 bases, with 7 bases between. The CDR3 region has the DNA TGTGCCAGCTCACCTATTTTGGGGGAGCTGTTTTTT. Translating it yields CASSPILGELFF.

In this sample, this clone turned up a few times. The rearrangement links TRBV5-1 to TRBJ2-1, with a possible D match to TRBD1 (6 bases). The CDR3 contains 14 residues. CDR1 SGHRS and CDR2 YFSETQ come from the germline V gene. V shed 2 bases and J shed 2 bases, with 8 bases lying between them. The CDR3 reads CASSFGDTYNEQFF. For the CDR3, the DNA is TGCGCCAGCAGCTTTGGGGACACCTACAATGAGCAGTTCTTC.

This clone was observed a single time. CDR3 loop: CASSLVGQGSFSNYGYTF. CDR3 bases: TGTGCCAGCAGCTTAGTGGGACAGGGGTCCTTCTCTAACTATGGCTACACCTTC. The rearrangement uses TRBV11-3 and TRBJ1-2, with 10 bases aligning to TRBD1. This CDR3 region has 18 residues. Germline V gene sequence: CDR1 SGHNT, CDR2 YENEEA. V dropped 1 base and J dropped 0; count of bases not matched to a gene: 8.

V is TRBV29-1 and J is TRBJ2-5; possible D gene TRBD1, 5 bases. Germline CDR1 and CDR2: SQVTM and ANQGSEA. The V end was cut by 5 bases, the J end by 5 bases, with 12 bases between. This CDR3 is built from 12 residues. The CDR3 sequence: CSVSQGGETQYF. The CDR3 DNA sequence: TGCAGCGTTTCTCAGGGTGGGGAGACCCAGTACTTC.

This chain's CDR3 is CASMQGADYGYTF. CDR3 DNA sequence: TGTGCCAGTATGCAGGGGGCGGACTATGGCTACACCTTC. J is TRBJ1-2 and V is TRBV19, with 8 bases matching TRBD1. The CDR3 runs to 13 residues. V was clipped by 7 bases and J by 3 bases; unmatched bases: 4. Germline V lookup: CDR1 LNHDA, CDR2 SQIVND (reference sequence).

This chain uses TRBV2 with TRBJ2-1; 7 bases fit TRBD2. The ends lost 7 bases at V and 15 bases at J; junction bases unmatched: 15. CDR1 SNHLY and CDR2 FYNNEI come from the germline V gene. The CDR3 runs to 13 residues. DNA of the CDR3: TGTGCCAGCAACCGAATGATGGCGGGAGAACCGTTCTTC. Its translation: CASNRMMAGEPFF.

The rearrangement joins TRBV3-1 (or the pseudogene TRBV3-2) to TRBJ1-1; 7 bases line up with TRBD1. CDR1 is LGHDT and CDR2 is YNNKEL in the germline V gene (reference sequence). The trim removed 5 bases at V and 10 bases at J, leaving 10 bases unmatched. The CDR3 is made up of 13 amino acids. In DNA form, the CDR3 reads TGTGCCAGCAGCTCTACAGGGGCCCTGGTAGCTTTCTTT. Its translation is CASSSTGALVAFF.

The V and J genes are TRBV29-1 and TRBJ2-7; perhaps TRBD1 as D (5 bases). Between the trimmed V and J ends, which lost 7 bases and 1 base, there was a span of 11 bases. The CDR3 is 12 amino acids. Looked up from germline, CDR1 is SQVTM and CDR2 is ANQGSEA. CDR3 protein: CSARTLSYEQYF. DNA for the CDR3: TGCAGCGCCAGGACACTATCCTACGAGCAGTACTTC.

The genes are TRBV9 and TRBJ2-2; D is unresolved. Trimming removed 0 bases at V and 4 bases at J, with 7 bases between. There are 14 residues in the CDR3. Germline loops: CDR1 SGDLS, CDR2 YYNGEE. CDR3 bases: TGTGCCAGCAGCGTAGAAGCAAGCACCGGGGAGCTGTTTTTT. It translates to CASSVEASTGELFF.

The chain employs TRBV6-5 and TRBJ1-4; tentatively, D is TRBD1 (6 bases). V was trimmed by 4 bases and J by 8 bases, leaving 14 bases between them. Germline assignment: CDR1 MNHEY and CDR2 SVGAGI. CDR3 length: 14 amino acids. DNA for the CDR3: TGTGCCAGCAGTTCGGGACAAACCGGGGAAAAACTGTTTTTT. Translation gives CASSSGQTGEKLFF.

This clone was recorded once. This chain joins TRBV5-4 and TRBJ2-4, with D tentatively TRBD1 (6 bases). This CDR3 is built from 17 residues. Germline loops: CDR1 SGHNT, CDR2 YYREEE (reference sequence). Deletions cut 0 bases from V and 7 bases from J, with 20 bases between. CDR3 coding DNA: TGTGCCAGCAGCTTGGGTACAGGGTTTGGGGTGGAGAACATTCAGTACTTC. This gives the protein CASSLGTGFGVENIQYF.

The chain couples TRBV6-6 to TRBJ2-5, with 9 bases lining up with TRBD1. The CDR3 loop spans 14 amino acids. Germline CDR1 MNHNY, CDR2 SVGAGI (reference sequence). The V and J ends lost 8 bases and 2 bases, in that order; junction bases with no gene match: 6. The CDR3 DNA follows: TGTGCCAGCCTGGGACAGGGTTGGCAAGAGACCCAGTACTTC. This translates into CASLGQGWQETQYF.

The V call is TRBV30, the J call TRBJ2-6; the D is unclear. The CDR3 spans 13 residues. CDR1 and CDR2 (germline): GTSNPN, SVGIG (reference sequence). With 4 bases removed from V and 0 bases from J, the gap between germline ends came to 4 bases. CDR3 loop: CAWKSSGANVLTF. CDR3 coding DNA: TGTGCCTGGAAGAGCTCTGGGGCCAACGTCCTGACTTTC.

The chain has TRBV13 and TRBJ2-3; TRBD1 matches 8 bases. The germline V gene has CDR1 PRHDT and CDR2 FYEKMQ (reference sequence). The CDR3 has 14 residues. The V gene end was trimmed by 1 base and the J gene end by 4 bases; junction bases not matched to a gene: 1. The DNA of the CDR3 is TGTGCCAGCAGCTTAGCAGGGGGCGCAGATACGCAGTATTTT. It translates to CASSLAGGADTQYF.

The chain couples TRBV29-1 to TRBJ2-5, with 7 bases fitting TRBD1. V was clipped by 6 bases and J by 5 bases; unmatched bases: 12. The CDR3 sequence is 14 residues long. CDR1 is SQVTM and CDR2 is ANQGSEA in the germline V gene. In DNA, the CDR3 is TGCAGCGTGGCGCGGACAGGTAACAGTGAGACCCAGTACTTC. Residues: CSVARTGNSETQYF.